These T cell receptor beta chains were read from a single sample in a study of cytomegalovirus exposure and HLA in healthy donors. Using immunoSEQ multiplex PCR, the repertoire was profiled, and TCRdb retains in-frame clones only, with some absent. The top ten hold around 5.8% of the sample, which has 95,000 to 150,000 clones, about three quarters seen once. Sequencing used PBMCs. Every receptor here comes from a woman aged 40 to 50 in good health and CMV-seronegative. The CDR3 runs from the conserved cysteine through the conserved F or W. A D gene is named only where the DNA matches it firmly. The listing skips clone size in some rows; elsewhere it reads once, few, many or a size class.

D gene | J gene | clone size | V gene | CDR3 protein | CDR3 DNA
- | TRBJ2-4 | - | TRBV5-1 | CASSVGSLAKNSQYF | TGCGCCAGCAGCGTGGGGTCACTAGCCAAAAACAGTCAGTACTTC
- | TRBJ2-1 | once | TRBV19 | CASSIIGGGEQFF | TGTGCCAGTAGTATCATCGGCGGGGGCGAGCAGTTCTTC
- | TRBJ1-1 | - | TRBV28 | CASKSGGEVTEAFF | TGTGCCAGCAAGAGTGGGGGCGAGGTCACTGAAGCTTTCTTT
- | TRBJ2-5 | - | TRBV5-6 | CASSQMETQYF | TGTGCCAGCAGCCAGATGGAGACCCAGTACTTC
- | TRBJ2-6 | - | TRBV19 | CASTVSGANVLTF | TGTGCCAGTACCGTCTCTGGGGCCAACGTCCTGACTTTC
TRBD2 | TRBJ2-5 | once | TRBV25-1 | CASKRAGVRETQYF | TGTGCCAGCAAGAGAGCGGGAGTTCGGGAGACCCAGTACTTC
TRBD2 | TRBJ2-1 | - | TRBV28 | CASSFVLSSGRGSYNEQFF | TGTGCCAGCAGTTTCGTTTTGTCTAGCGGGAGAGGCTCCTACAATGAGCAGTTCTTC
TRBD1 | TRBJ1-2 | - | TRBV6-1 | CASSTGTGPEGYTF | TGTGCCAGCAGTACCGGGACAGGACCGGAGGGCTACACCTTC
- | TRBJ2-3 | once | TRBV10-1 | CASSEGLFKDTQYF | TGCGCCAGCAGTGAGGGGCTTTTCAAAGATACGCAGTATTTT
- | TRBJ1-1 | - | TRBV6-1 | CASSEVVVGGEAFF | TGTGCCAGCAGTGAAGTGGTTGTCGGGGGTGAAGCTTTCTTT
TRBD2 | TRBJ2-5 | few | TRBV28 | CASSTGAGGDLAQYF | TGTGCCAGCAGTACTGGAGCGGGAGGGGACCTGGCCCAGTACTTC
TRBD2 | TRBJ2-7 | - | TRBV7-9 | CASSQGLANPYEQYF | TGTGCCAGCAGCCAGGGACTAGCGAACCCCTACGAGCAGTACTTC
- | TRBJ2-5 | few | TRBV19 | CASSVGRFRGETQYF | TGTGCCAGTAGTGTAGGGAGATTTCGTGGAGAGACCCAGTACTTC
- | TRBJ2-1 | - | TRBV13 | CASMARGYNGQFF | TGTGCCAGCATGGCTAGGGGATACAATGGGCAGTTCTTC
- | TRBJ2-7 | - | TRBV27 | CASSLKEVAYEQYF | TGTGCCAGCAGTTTAAAGGAGGTTGCCTACGAGCAGTACTTC
- | TRBJ1-4 | - | TRBV29-1 | CSVGHRRNEKLFF | TGCAGCGTTGGGCACAGGCGAAATGAAAAACTGTTTTTT
TRBD1 | TRBJ1-5 | - | TRBV28 | CASSLAGTGGFQPQHF | TGTGCCAGCAGTTTGGCCGGGACAGGGGGCTTTCAGCCCCAGCATTTT
- | TRBJ2-5 | - | TRBV5-4 | CASSLDGGRAETQYF | TGTGCCAGCAGCTTGGACGGGGGGCGTGCAGAGACCCAGTACTTC
TRBD1 | TRBJ2-2 | - | TRBV6-1 | CASMDRGQGAGELFF | TGTGCCAGCATGGACAGGGGGCAGGGGGCCGGGGAGCTGTTTTTT
TRBD1 | TRBJ1-2 | - | TRBV9 | CASSLTGDNGYTF | TGTGCCAGCAGCTTGACAGGGGACAATGGCTACACCTTC
TRBD1 | TRBJ2-5 | - | TRBV4-2 | CASSQDGVRTGGETQYF | TGTGCCAGCAGCCAAGACGGTGTCAGGACAGGGGGAGAGACCCAGTACTTC
- | TRBJ1-2 | - | TRBV29-1 | CSVAPTGLIESYTF | TGCAGCGTTGCCCCCACAGGGCTAATCGAGAGCTACACCTTC
TRBD2 | TRBJ2-7 | few | TRBV5-4 | CASSGDPGLAGLYEQYF | TGTGCCAGCAGCGGGGACCCGGGACTAGCGGGACTCTACGAGCAGTACTTC
TRBD1 | TRBJ1-1 | - | TRBV5-1 | CASSLQGSEAFF | TGCGCCAGCAGCTTACAGGGGTCTGAAGCTTTCTTT
TRBD2 | TRBJ2-1 | - | TRBV7-9 | CASSSGSRYNEQFF | TGTGCCAGCAGCAGCGGGAGCAGGTACAATGAGCAGTTCTTC
TRBD1 | TRBJ1-5 | once | TRBV4-1 | CASSQAPPRGSNQPQHF | TGCGCCAGCAGCCAAGCCCCCCCCAGGGGGAGCAATCAGCCCCAGCATTTT
- | TRBJ1-1 | - | TRBV20-1 | CSASSNTEAFF | TGCAGTGCTTCTTCGAACACTGAAGCTTTCTTT
TRBD2 | TRBJ2-1 | - | TRBV6-5 | CASTRAGGGVNEQFF | TGTGCCAGCACGAGAGCGGGAGGGGGAGTCAATGAGCAGTTCTTC
TRBD1 | TRBJ1-1 | - | TRBV28 | CASSPTDRGHTEAFF | TGTGCCAGCAGTCCAACGGACAGGGGGCACACTGAAGCTTTCTTT
- | TRBJ2-7 | - | TRBV28 | CASSPNRVSYEQYF | TGTGCCAGCAGTCCCAACAGGGTCTCCTACGAGCAGTACTTC
- | TRBJ2-5 | - | TRBV4-1 | CASSHTKDIAGEETQYF | TGCGCCAGCAGCCATACTAAAGATATCGCGGGCGAAGAGACCCAGTACTTC
- | TRBJ2-7 | - | TRBV7-9 | CASSLRVEGSYEQYF | TGTGCCAGCAGCCTTAGGGTGGAGGGCTCCTACGAGCAGTACTTC
TRBD1 | TRBJ2-7 | - | TRBV7-8 | CASRPGQGYEQYF | TGTGCCAGCAGGCCGGGACAGGGATACGAGCAGTACTTC
TRBD1 | TRBJ1-5 | - | TRBV15 | CATSIRGLGNQPQHF | TGTGCCACCAGCATTAGGGGGCTCGGCAATCAGCCCCAGCATTTT
- | TRBJ1-2 | - | TRBV30 | CAGALTALYYGYTF | TGTGCCGGTGCTTTGACAGCGCTTTACTATGGCTACACCTTC
TRBD1 | TRBJ1-5 | - | TRBV7-9 | CASSGGTGSNQPQHF | TGTGCCAGCAGCGGGGGGACAGGGAGCAATCAGCCCCAGCATTTT
- | TRBJ1-5 | many | TRBV25-1 | CASSEDPAGGPQHF | TGTGCCAGCAGTGAAGACCCCGCGGGAGGGCCCCAGCATTTT
TRBD2 | TRBJ2-1 | few | TRBV7-9 | CASSPRTSGSFSNEQFF | TGTGCCAGCAGCCCGAGGACTAGCGGGAGTTTTTCCAATGAGCAGTTCTTC
- | TRBJ1-1 | - | TRBV18 | CASSRPAGGTEAFF | TGTGCCAGCTCACGCCCAGCCGGGGGGACTGAAGCTTTCTTT
- | TRBJ1-1 | few | TRBV28 | CASSLLRQEAFF | TGTGCCAGCAGTTTACTCAGGCAGGAAGCTTTCTTT
- | TRBJ2-7 | - | TRBV11-2 | CASSTGPSTEQYF | TGTGCCAGCAGCACAGGACCTTCCACCGAGCAGTACTTC
- | TRBJ2-2 | - | TRBV1 | CTSSYRDRDPGELFF | TGCACCAGCAGCTACCGGGACAGGGACCCCGGGGAGCTGTTTTTT
- | TRBJ2-4 | - | TRBV19 | CASRREGVGKNIQYF | TGTGCCAGTAGAAGGGAGGGGGTCGGCAAAAACATTCAGTACTTC
TRBD1 | TRBJ1-2 | once | TRBV28 | CASSLQPGGRGGYTF | TGTGCCAGCAGTTTACAACCAGGGGGCAGGGGTGGCTACACCTTC
- | TRBJ2-5 | once | TRBV5-4 | CASSSEAAETQYF | TGTGCCAGCAGCTCAGAAGCGGCAGAGACCCAGTACTTC
TRBD2 | TRBJ2-1 | - | TRBV2 | CATQLAAYNEQFF | TGTGCCACCCAACTAGCGGCCTACAATGAGCAGTTCTTC
TRBD2 | TRBJ2-1 | - | TRBV5-1 | CASSTGSLAGGLYNEQFF | TGCGCCAGCAGCACCGGTAGTCTAGCGGGAGGCCTATACAATGAGCAGTTCTTC
- | TRBJ1-4 | once | TRBV19 | CASSIVAVPNEKLFF | TGTGCCAGTAGTATTGTTGCAGTTCCTAATGAAAAACTGTTTTTT
- | TRBJ1-1 | - | TRBV7-9 | CASSLGGFNTEAFF | TGTGCCAGCAGCTTAGGAGGTTTTAACACTGAAGCTTTCTTT
TRBD2 | TRBJ2-7 | few | TRBV7-9 | CASSIAGTRPYEQYF | TGTGCCAGCAGCATAGCCGGGACTAGGCCCTACGAGCAGTACTTC
- | TRBJ2-4 | - | TRBV6-1 | CASSAVTRNIQYF | TGTGCCAGCAGTGCTGTTACGCGAAACATTCAGTACTTC